This T cell receptor (beta chain) was documented in a study of shared clonotypes between healthy human individuals (dated by TCRdb to the early 2020s). Regarding the complete study: The cohort included a few men and a couple of women between 18 and 49 years of age. For each donor, three plates each were used for CD4 naive and CD4 memory, two plates were used for CD8 naive, and one plate was used for CD8 memory. The study deeply sequenced blood TCR repertoires of five healthy adults to estimate repertoire size and the extent of clonotype sharing between individuals. To increase sequencing depth and limit assay-specific biases, TCR repertoire library preparation and sequencing were carried out by different laboratories using diverse techniques. Per donor, leukapheresis produced somewhere between about 0.85 and 9.5 billion PBMCs. Points the paper makes about the study in general: Across a few donors, roughly 5.4% of naive CD4, approximately 3.6% of naive CD8, roughly 2.3% of memory CD4, and approximately 0.4% of memory CD8 clonotypes were shared. Compared with non-shared clonotypes, clonotypes shared by all four sorted-subset donors had higher generation probabilities. The small number of donors limited the genetic and exposure-history diversity represented. Even with the large sequencing depth, rarefaction of the sorted-subset datasets indicated that sequencing was incomplete. Estimated clonotype richness was generally larger for naive than for memory subsets. Based on pairwise subsampling, the degree of clonotype sharing among donors was expected to be affected by sequencing depth. Only blood was sampled, and tissue TCR repertoires likely differ from those in blood.

Using the deep immunoSEQ assay, TCR CDR3 regions were amplified from genomic DNA by multiplex PCR. Extracted genomic DNA from each cell subset was distributed evenly across all wells of several immunoSEQ 96-well plates, and each plate was treated as a replicate. Each replicate PCR for sorted subsets received 200 ng genomic DNA, equal to roughly 30,000 T cell genomes. Purified libraries were measured with a Qubit 3.0 fluorometer, size-checked on a Bioanalyzer 2100, and measured again with the KAPA Library Quantification kit. Every immunoSEQ 96-well plate was sequenced on a separate single-read 150-cycle Illumina NextSeq 550 flow cell. Per the original workflow: The immunoSEQ output contained only junctional sequences without quality scores, so filtering could not match that applied to full-length reads. Sequences were annotated with PyIR, a Python wrapper for IgBLAST v1.9, and V/J genes and CDR3 were assigned using IMGT germline references. Reads with weak V/J assignments (E-value above 1e-6), missing CDR3, stop codons, out-of-frame junctions, or ambiguous translated residues were removed. A V3J clonotype was defined by an identical inferred V gene, J gene, and CDR3 amino acid sequence. The percentage overlap between two repertoires was calculated by dividing the number of shared unique clonotypes by the size of the smaller repertoire. Richness of each repertoire was evaluated using RTK rarefaction, the Chao1 estimator, and Recon v2.1 estimates of unobserved clonotypes. OLGA was used to compute generation probabilities for all TCRbeta clonotypes that the gDNA method yielded from several donors. Here the immuneACCESS table is served through TCRdb, limited to in-frame sequences with V and J called. Missing clones are a known gap in these copies; in checked studies unresolved V genes cover under half, and the rest lacks a known reason. The V and J calls and clone size are taken from that table; D and trimming were inferred from the DNA. Across this sample there are 2 million to 2.5 million clones, with more than 80% seen only once. The top ten constitute 0.39% of the sample.

A note on this clone: Its target antigen remains unknown. No much larger clone exists at a distance of one base, and base qualities are not known.

The germline V gene sets CDR1 to MDHEN and CDR2 to SYDVKM. Including cysteine and phenylalanine, the CDR3 has 14 amino acids. Only the CDR3 DNA stays, 42 bases, in frame from base 1. Unmatched junction bases come to 5, with V trimmed by 10 bases and J by 4 bases. Donors were healthy HIV-negative adults with no recently reported acute infections or vaccinations. Only Caucasian adults living in Nashville, Tennessee, USA were represented among the donors. CD4+ T cells were enriched by magnetic negative selection; naive cells were then positively selected on CD45RA, and the negative fraction formed the memory subset. Blood was obtained by leukapheresis, after which PBMCs were separated by Ficoll-Histopaque density gradient centrifugation and cryopreserved in liquid nitrogen vapor phase. Analytical flow cytometry was used to check the purity and quantity of every magnetically sorted T cell population. Genomic DNA was isolated from each sorted fraction and quantified by UV absorbance on a Nanodrop 2000c.

What was sequenced was naive CD4+ T cells from PBMCs. The cell subset or site label, read with the paper, signifies: CD45RA+ positively selected. Recombination linked TRBV28 to TRBJ2-2, and 11 junctional nucleotides match TRBD2. The clonotype comes from a man between 18 and 35 years old in good health. Some clones in this sample may be carry-over from other donors' samples. The DNA sequence is given as TGTGCCACGATAGCGGGAGGGAGCACCGGGGAGCTGTTTTTT. Its translation is CATIAGGSTGELFF.